What follows is one TCR beta chain and its context. The antigen remains undetermined. The data belong to a study of cytomegalovirus exposure and HLA in healthy donors. As for the study in general: Most donors, around 81% of more than 300 genotyped, fell in the Caucasian-associated ancestry cluster.

PCR was performed using 60 Vbeta and 13 Jbeta primers. Profiling relied on immunoSEQ multiplex PCR, and the TCRdb table lists in-frame clones only, not all of them. The sample carries roughly 170,000 clones, 65% to 85% recorded once. Regarding the study as a whole: The availability of immune exposure information extended only to CMV serostatus.

The CDR3 covers 14 residues. Trimming removed 8 bases from V and 7 bases from J, with 17 bases in between. The germline gives CDR1 MDHEN, CDR2 SYDVKM. The sequenced sample was PBMCs. This TCR came from a woman between 45 and 60 years old in good health and CMV-seropositive. The chain couples TRBV28 to TRBJ2-2, with a tentative D call TRBD2 (6 bases). CDR3 in DNA: TGTGCCAGCGTCTCCCAGCGGGCAGACGGGGAGCTGTTTTTT. It codes for CASVSQRADGELFF.